This T cell receptor (beta chain) was sequenced in a study of naive and memory T cell subsets. Overall study results and limits: Naive and memory repertoire findings lacked a ground truth for validation. Diversity fell and Gini index rose from naive through CM, EM, EMRA. In naive cells, over 85% of TCR sequences were seen only once.

Sorting gates: effector memory CD45RA-CD27-, EMRA CD45RA+CD27-. Of note for this clonotype: Its antigen is unidentified. In a library made to pick up alpha chains, this beta chain is a stray read with a size that means little.

The ligated cDNA underwent four PCR rounds using SP2 and nested alpha and beta constant-region primers. Via MiXCR, TCRdb re-called the UMI-ligation and nested PCR reads, giving one row per CDR3 protein. The sample has about 220 distinct CDR3 sequences; around nine tenths are singletons. The CDR3 contains 13 residues. V was clipped by 6 bases and J by 10 bases, with 16 bases between them. Per germline, CDR1 MNHEY and CDR2 SMNVEV (reference sequence). The sample taken for sequencing was effector memory CD8+ T cells from blood. The subset: effector memory, CD45RA- CD27-. The sequence derives from a human donor in good health. The chain is built from TRBV27 and TRBJ1-5; D gene unclear. The CDR3 reads CASSSPQGQPQHF. CDR3 bases: TGTGCCAGCAGCTCCCCCCAAGGGCAACCCCAGCATTTT.